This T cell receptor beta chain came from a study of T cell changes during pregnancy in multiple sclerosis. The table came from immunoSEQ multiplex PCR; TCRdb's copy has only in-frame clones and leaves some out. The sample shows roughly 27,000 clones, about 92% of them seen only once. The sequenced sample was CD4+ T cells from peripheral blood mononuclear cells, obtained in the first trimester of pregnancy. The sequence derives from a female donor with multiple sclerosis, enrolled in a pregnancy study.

CDR3 DNA sequence: TGCGCCAGCAGTAAGGGGGGGAACTCTGGGGCCAACGTCCTGACTTTC. Translated: CASSKGGNSGANVLTF. V usage is TRBV10-1 and J usage is TRBJ2-6, with D possibly being TRBD2 (7 bases). Germline CDR1 reads WNHNN; CDR2 reads SYGVQD (reference sequence). V lost 5 bases and J 0 bases, leaving 11 bases between the germline ends. The CDR3 covers 16 residues.